The 18 T cell receptor beta chains below come from one sample, sequenced in a study of cytomegalovirus exposure and HLA in healthy donors. PCR was performed using 60 Vbeta and 13 Jbeta primers. Sequencing used immunoSEQ multiplex PCR; TCRdb keeps in-frame clones, though not all of them. Among about 92,000 clones listed, about 84% were seen once. Sequencing used PBMCs. The receptors shown here come from a girl aged 2-10 years in good health and CMV-seropositive.

This clone was detected once. The rearrangement links TRBV5-1 to TRBJ2-1; 8 positions agree with TRBD1. The CDR3 contains 16 residues. Germline CDR1 and CDR2: SGHRS and YFSETQ. Trimming took 4 bases from V and 0 from J; bases not matched to a gene: 6. The CDR3 is CASSPQDRGSYNEQFF. The CDR3 nucleotides read TGCGCCAGCAGCCCGCAAGACAGGGGCTCCTACAATGAGCAGTTCTTC.

V gene TRBV6-5 combines with J gene TRBJ1-5; D is unresolved. The CDR3 length is 13 residues. V shed 0 bases and J shed 9 bases, with 9 bases lying between them. Germline V gene lookup returns CDR1 MNHEY and CDR2 SVGAGI. This CDR3 is CASSYSSGRPQHF. The CDR3 DNA sequence: TGTGCCAGCAGTTACTCGTCCGGGAGGCCCCAGCATTTT.

The genes are TRBV30 and TRBJ1-3; no reliable D call. V lost 1 base, J lost 0 bases, and 16 bases lay in between. Germline CDR1 reads GTSNPN; CDR2 reads SVGIG (reference sequence). CDR3 size: 17 residues. For the CDR3, the DNA is TGTGCCTGGAGTGGGCTGGGCTCAATGAGCTCTGGAAACACCATATATTTT. Amino acids: CAWSGLGSMSSGNTIYF.

This clone was picked up one time. This specimen includes other DNA sequences encoding the same CDR3. The V call is TRBV5-1, the J call TRBJ1-1, with D maybe TRBD1 (5 bases). The V end lost 4 bases, the J end lost 1 base, and 11 bases lay between the germline ends. The V gene's germline CDR1 is SGHRS and CDR2 YFSETQ. The CDR3 has 14 residues. The CDR3 DNA follows: TGCGCCAGCAGCCGCGGGACGGCGAACACTGAAGCTTTCTTT. Residues: CASSRGTANTEAFF.

J is TRBJ1-5 and V is TRBV28; D call uncertain. Germline CDR1 is MDHEN and CDR2 is SYDVKM. V lost 3 bases to trimming and J lost 0 bases, with 9 bases between them. The CDR3 length is 15 residues. CDR3 sequence reads: CASSFNSYSNQPQHF. CDR3 bases: TGTGCCAGCAGTTTTAACAGCTATAGCAATCAGCCCCAGCATTTT.

This chain joins TRBV7-9 and TRBJ1-3; D call uncertain. The germline V gene encodes CDR1 SEHNR and CDR2 FQNEAQ (reference sequence). Deletions cut 5 bases from V and 4 bases from J, with 9 bases between. The CDR3 loop spans 13 amino acids. Here the CDR3 reads CASSPNTGNTIYF. In nucleotides, the CDR3 is TGTGCCAGCAGCCCAAACACCGGAAACACCATATATTTT.

The rearrangement joins TRBV25-1 to TRBJ2-1; TRBD2 matches 10 bases. The CDR3 covers 14 residues. Trimming cost V 4 bases and J 8 bases; bases outside gene matches: 5. Germline loops: CDR1 MGHDK, CDR2 SYGVNS. The DNA of the CDR3 is TGTGCCAGCAGTGTTCTAGCGGGAGAAGATGAGCAGTTCTTC. Residues: CASSVLAGEDEQFF.

The chain recombines TRBV15 with TRBJ1-5; D may be TRBD1 (6 bases). CDR1 and CDR2 from the germline V gene are LNHNV and YYDKDF (reference sequence). V was clipped by 1 base and J by 4 bases, with 14 bases between them. This CDR3 region has 16 residues. The CDR3 bases are TGTGCCACCAGCAGAGGAGGTGGACAGAGAAATCAGCCCCAGCATTTT. This codes for CATSRGGGQRNQPQHF.

V is TRBV28 and J is TRBJ2-7; D perhaps matches TRBD2 (6 bases). The V gene's germline CDR1 is MDHEN and CDR2 SYDVKM. The length of the CDR3 is 13 residues. Trimming removed 7 bases at V and 5 bases at J, with 15 bases between. For the CDR3, the DNA is TGTGCCAGCATCAAGGGCGGGGCAGACGAGCAGTACTTC. Its translation: CASIKGGADEQYF.

The chain carries TRBV4-2 and TRBJ1-2; a weak D match, TRBD1 (6 bases). The CDR3 consists of 14 residues. V was cut by 3 bases and J by 3 bases, with 11 bases left in between. CDR1 LGHNA and CDR2 YNFKEQ come from the germline V gene. CDR3 loop: CASSQTGPYYGYTF. The CDR3 DNA sequence: TGTGCCAGCAGCCAGACAGGTCCCTACTATGGCTACACCTTC.

This clone was seen more than once but under ten times. The V and J genes are TRBV28 and TRBJ1-2; 9 bases line up with TRBD1. CDR1 MDHEN and CDR2 SYDVKM come from the germline V gene. The CDR3 totals 16 residues. After removal of 6 bases from V and 2 bases from J, the junction contained 10 bases not matched to a gene. The CDR3 reads CASRSDRDRVNYGYTF. CDR3 sequence (DNA): TGTGCCAGCAGGTCCGACCGGGACAGGGTAAACTATGGCTACACCTTC.

The CDR3 sequence is CASRSGHLSNQPQHF. CDR3 sequence (DNA): TGTGCCAGTAGATCGGGACACCTTAGCAATCAGCCCCAGCATTTT. V and J are TRBV19 and TRBJ1-5; D may be TRBD1 (6 bases). The V and J ends lost 6 bases and 0 bases respectively, with 12 bases between them. From germline, CDR1 is LNHDA and CDR2 SQIVND (reference sequence). There are 15 residues in the CDR3.

The genes are TRBV5-1 and TRBJ1-1; weak D call: TRBD1 (5 bases). Trimming took off 4 bases at V and 2 bases at J, with 9 bases between the two ends. Germline CDR1 reads SGHRS; CDR2 reads YFSETQ. The CDR3 extends over 13 amino acids. The CDR3 region is CASSPGVNTEAFF. Here the CDR3 DNA reads TGCGCCAGCAGCCCGGGGGTCAACACTGAAGCTTTCTTT.

The V call is TRBV7-9, the J call TRBJ2-7; tentatively, D is TRBD2 (6 bases). From germline, CDR1 is SEHNR and CDR2 FQNEAQ (reference sequence). Between the trimmed V and J ends, which lost 8 bases and 6 bases, there was a span of 17 bases. CDR3 length: 13 amino acids. The CDR3 loop is CASGVPGVLEQYF. In DNA, the CDR3 is TGTGCCAGCGGAGTCCCGGGGGTCCTCGAGCAGTACTTC.

This clone has just one count. This rearrangement joins TRBV4-3 to TRBJ2-5; tentatively, D is TRBD2 (6 bases). The DNA end is a closer match to TRBJ2-7, so the J assignment may be wrong. Germline V gene sequence: CDR1 LGHNA, CDR2 YSLEER. This CDR3 region has 15 residues. The chain's CDR3 is CASSQDTGAIYEQYF. CDR3 sequence (DNA): TGCGCCAGCAGCCAAGACACGGGAGCGATCTACGAGCAGTACTTC.

V and J are TRBV10-3 and TRBJ2-1; D perhaps matches TRBD1 (5 bases). CDR1 is ENHRY and CDR2 is SYGVKD in the germline V gene. V lost 5 bases to trimming and J lost 10 bases, with 12 bases between them. The length of the CDR3 is 12 residues. The CDR3 loop reads CAISPQGEEQFF. As DNA, the CDR3 is TGTGCCATCAGTCCCCAGGGTGAGGAGCAGTTCTTC.

V is TRBV9 and J is TRBJ2-1; TRBD2 matches 11 bases. The CDR3 covers 15 residues. CDR1 SGDLS and CDR2 YYNGEE come from the germline V gene. J lost 6 bases, V lost 5 bases, and 7 bases had no gene match. CDR3: CASSLEGTSGNEQFF. CDR3 nucleotide sequence: TGTGCCAGCAGTCTAGAGGGGACTAGCGGCAATGAGCAGTTCTTC.

The chain recombines TRBV18 with TRBJ1-1, with no clear D. Germline V gene lookup returns CDR1 KGHSH and CDR2 LQKENI. This CDR3 comprises 14 residues. V lost 3 bases and J lost 4, with 12 bases in between. The CDR3 sequence is CASSPHSSSTEAFF. The CDR3 DNA follows: TGTGCCAGCTCACCGCACAGTAGTTCCACTGAAGCTTTCTTT.